Many counts were recorded for the clone carrying this TCR beta chain. V was pared by 1 base and J by 4 bases, with 5 bases of the junction left unmatched. Per the germline V gene, CDR1 is SEHNR and CDR2 is FQNEAQ (reference sequence). This CDR3 has 16 residues. First-strand cDNA relied on TRAV- and TRBV-specific primers spanning alpha and beta chains. The authors ran 15 to 20 PCR cycles to amplify TCRs with a constant-region primer and V-primer adapter. The isolated mRNA underwent amplification through in vitro transcription. Using its own MiXCR run on the reads, TCRdb lists one record per CDR3 protein. The sample yields under 90,000 distinct CDR3 sequences, more than 25% seen once. Time point specified: before trial treatment. As their treatment, donors received nivolumab, ipilimumab, aspirin, low-dose cyclophosphamide and low-dose radiotherapy. This record belongs to a study of low-dose radiotherapy and immunotherapy resistance in tumors.

This clonotype was sampled from a female donor with ovarian cancer. Here the sequenced sample was PBMCs, taken before treatment. V is TRBV7-9 and J is TRBJ2-2, with 8 nucleotides matching TRBD2. The CDR3 sequence: CASSLGMTSATGELFF. For the CDR3, the DNA is TGTGCCAGCAGCTTAGGGATGACTAGCGCCACCGGGGAGCTGTTTTTT.